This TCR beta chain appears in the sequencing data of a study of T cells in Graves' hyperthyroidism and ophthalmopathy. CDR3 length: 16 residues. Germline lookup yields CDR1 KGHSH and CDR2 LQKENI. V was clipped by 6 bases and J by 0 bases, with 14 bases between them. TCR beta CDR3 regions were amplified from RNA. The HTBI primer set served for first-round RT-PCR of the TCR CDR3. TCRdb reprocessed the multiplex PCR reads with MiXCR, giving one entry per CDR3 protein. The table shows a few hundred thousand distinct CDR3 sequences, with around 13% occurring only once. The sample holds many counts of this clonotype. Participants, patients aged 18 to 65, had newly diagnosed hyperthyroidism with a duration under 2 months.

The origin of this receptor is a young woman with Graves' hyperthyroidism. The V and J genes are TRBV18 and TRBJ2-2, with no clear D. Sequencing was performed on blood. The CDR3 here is CASSPASATNTGELFF. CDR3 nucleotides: TGTGCCAGCTCCCCAGCATCGGCTACGAACACCGGGGAGCTGTTTTTT.